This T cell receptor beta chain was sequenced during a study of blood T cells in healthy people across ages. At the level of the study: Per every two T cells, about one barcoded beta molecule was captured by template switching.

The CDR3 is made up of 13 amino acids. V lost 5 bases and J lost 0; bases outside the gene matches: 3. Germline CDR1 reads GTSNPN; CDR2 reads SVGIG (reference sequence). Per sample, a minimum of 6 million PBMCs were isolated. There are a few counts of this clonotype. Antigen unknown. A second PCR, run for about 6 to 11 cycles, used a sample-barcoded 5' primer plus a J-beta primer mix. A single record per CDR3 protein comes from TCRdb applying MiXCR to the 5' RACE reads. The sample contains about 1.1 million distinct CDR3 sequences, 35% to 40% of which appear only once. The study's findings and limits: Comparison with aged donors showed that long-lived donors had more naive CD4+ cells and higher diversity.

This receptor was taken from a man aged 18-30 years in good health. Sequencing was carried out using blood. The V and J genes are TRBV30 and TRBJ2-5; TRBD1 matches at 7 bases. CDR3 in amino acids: CAWEDRYQETQYF. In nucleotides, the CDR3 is TGTGCCTGGGAGGACAGGTACCAAGAGACCCAGTACTTC.